These T cell receptor beta chains were read from a single sample in a study of T cells in Graves' hyperthyroidism and ophthalmopathy. TCRdb independently ran MiXCR on the multiplex PCR reads; one entry per CDR3 protein. The sample lists roughly 35,000 distinct CDR3 sequences; 52% were seen once. Sequenced material: blood. The origin of the receptors is a woman in her 40s with Graves' ophthalmopathy. CDR3s include the opening cysteine and the closing phenylalanine or tryptophan. D genes are given only for firm matches. Clone size is not always given. Where it is, it says once, few, many or a class for expanded clones.

abundance,j_gene,d_gene,v_gene,len,CDR3aa,CDR3nt
-,TRBJ2-1,-,TRBV29-1,15,CSVVGSSQFKNEQFF,TGCAGCGTTGTCGGTAGCAGCCAATTCAAGAATGAGCAGTTCTTC
-,TRBJ2-5,-,TRBV7-3,10,CASSSTTQYF,TGTGCCAGCAGCTCCACCACCCAGTACTTC
many,TRBJ2-5,-,TRBV11-3,13,CASSGDYSETQYF,TGTGCCAGCAGCGGAGACTATTCGGAGACCCAGTACTTC
many,TRBJ2-1,TRBD2,TRBV4-1,16,CASSNPLAASYNEQFF,TGCGCCAGCAGCAACCCACTAGCGGCCTCCTACAATGAGCAGTTCTTC
many,TRBJ2-2,-,TRBV7-6,13,CASSQGGIGELFF,TGTGCCAGCAGCCAGGGGGGAATCGGGGAGCTGTTTTTT
-,TRBJ1-5,TRBD1,TRBV29-1,14,CSVRQGNSNQPQHF,TGCAGCGTTCGACAGGGGAATAGCAATCAGCCCCAGCATTTT
-,TRBJ1-5,-,TRBV5-6,14,CVSSYGTGGEPQHF,TGTGTCAGCAGCTACGGGACGGGGGGTGAGCCCCAGCATTTT
-,TRBJ1-5,-,TRBV7-2,10,CASSSKAGHF,TGTGCCAGCAGCTCCAAAGCCGGGCATTTT
-,TRBJ2-3,TRBD2,TRBV12-3/TRBV12-4,13,CATSIPGGETQYF,TGTGCCACCAGTATCCCGGGGGGGGAGACGCAGTATTTT
many,TRBJ2-2,-,TRBV13,16,CASRSALGPNTGELFF,TGTGCCAGCAGGTCCGCTTTGGGGCCGAACACCGGGGAGCTGTTTTTT
many,TRBJ1-2,-,TRBV5-6,12,CASTAGVYGYTF,TGTGCCAGCACCGCAGGAGTCTATGGCTACACCTTC
medium-sized,TRBJ2-3,-,TRBV25-1,15,CASSDGGFGTDTQYF,TGTGCCAGCAGTGATGGGGGTTTTGGCACAGATACGCAGTATTTT
many,TRBJ2-1,-,TRBV5-4,16,CASSLDRRGGGNEQFF,TGTGCCAGCAGCTTGGATCGGAGGGGAGGGGGGAATGAGCAGTTCTTC
many,TRBJ2-5,TRBD2,TRBV4-3,17,CASSQVLAGSPGKTQYF,TGCGCCAGCAGCCAAGTTCTAGCGGGGTCTCCCGGAAAGACCCAGTACTTC
few,TRBJ1-4,-,TRBV30,13,CALTRETNEKLFF,TGTGCCCTAACGCGGGAAACAAATGAAAAACTGTTTTTT
once,TRBJ2-7,TRBD2,TRBV15,17,CATSPRGSGFSSYEQYF,TGTGCCACCAGCCCTCGGGGTAGCGGGTTTAGCTCCTACGAGCAGTACTTC
few,TRBJ2-5,TRBD2,TRBV20-1,14,CSARNSGVQETQYF,TGCAGTGCTAGGAATAGCGGGGTCCAAGAGACCCAGTACTTC
once,TRBJ2-1,TRBD2,TRBV20-1,15,CRPSRRGDSYNEQFF,TGCAGACCGTCCCGGCGGGGGGATTCCTACAATGAGCAGTTCTTC
many,TRBJ2-1,TRBD2,TRBV4-3,13,CASSQVTSGVQFF,TGCGCCAGCAGCCAAGTCACTAGCGGGGTACAGTTCTTC
-,TRBJ2-2,TRBD1,TRBV19,14,CASIGTGYTGELFF,TGTGCCAGTATTGGGACAGGTTACACCGGGGAGCTGTTTTTT
-,TRBJ2-1,-,TRBV6-4,15,CASSATGAGEDEQFF,TGTGCCAGCAGTGCCACAGGGGCGGGAGAGGATGAGCAGTTCTTC
-,TRBJ1-3,-,TRBV6-6,15,CASSYKGRSGNTIYF,TGTGCCAGCAGTTACAAAGGCCGCTCTGGAAACACCATATATTTT
-,TRBJ1-2,TRBD1,TRBV20-1,13,CSARVTQGTGNTF,TGCAGTGCTAGAGTTACACAGGGGACGGGAAACACCTTC
few,TRBJ2-5,-,TRBV7-6,15,CASSLARGFGETQYF,TGTGCCAGCAGCTTAGCCAGAGGCTTCGGGGAGACCCAGTACTTC
once,TRBJ2-5,-,TRBV20-1,13,CSAKSGTTKTQYF,TGCAGTGCTAAGTCGGGCACCACCAAGACCCAGTACTTC
few,TRBJ2-7,-,TRBV2,12,CAGKIEGDEQYF,TGTGCCGGAAAAATCGAGGGGGACGAGCAGTACTTC
medium-sized,TRBJ1-2,-,TRBV15,13,CATSREDVYGYTF,TGTGCCACCAGCAGAGAAGATGTCTATGGCTACACCTTC
many,TRBJ1-2,-,TRBV2,15,CASSELPKKNHGYTF,TGTGCCAGCAGTGAGTTGCCCAAAAAGAACCATGGCTACACCTTC
-,TRBJ1-3,-,TRBV4-1,19,CASSQDFISGTFSGNTIYF,TGCGCCAGCAGCCAAGATTTCATCTCGGGCACGTTCTCTGGAAACACCATATATTTT
once,TRBJ1-6,TRBD1,TRBV19,14,CASSGGQGDSPLHF,TGTGCCAGTAGTGGGGGACAGGGTGATTCACCCCTCCACTTT
many,TRBJ1-2,-,TRBV5-1,14,CASSLGPGIDGYTF,TGCGCCAGCAGCTTGGGGCCAGGGATTGATGGCTACACCTTC
many,TRBJ1-4,-,TRBV28,11,CASISGEKLFF,TGTGCCAGCATTTCGGGGGAAAAACTGTTTTTT
-,TRBJ2-7,TRBD2,TRBV7-2,12,CASSLRAGGLYF,TGTGCCAGCAGCTTAAGGGCGGGGGGATTGTACTTC
medium-sized,TRBJ2-1,TRBD1,TRBV2,15,CASSEARTGTNEQFF,TGTGCCAGCAGTGAAGCGAGGACAGGGACCAATGAGCAGTTCTTC
-,TRBJ1-2,-,TRBV4-1,11,CASTGTSGYTF,TGCGCCAGCACCGGAACTAGCGGCTACACCTTC
-,TRBJ1-3,-,TRBV9,15,CASSISGVAGNTIYF,TGTGCCAGCAGCATTAGCGGGGTTGCTGGAAACACCATATATTTT
-,TRBJ2-7,-,TRBV20-1,12,CSAREDGHEQYF,TGCAGTGCTAGAGAAGACGGACACGAGCAGTACTTC
many,TRBJ2-3,TRBD2,TRBV7-7,15,CASSLGSGGQDTQYF,TGTGCCAGCAGCTTGGGTAGCGGGGGTCAAGATACGCAGTATTTT
-,TRBJ2-5,-,TRBV29-1,12,CSVRAGQVTQYF,TGCAGCGTTAGGGCAGGCCAGGTGACCCAGTACTTC
many,TRBJ2-1,TRBD2,TRBV4-2,17,CASSPGDLAGGYNEQFF,TGTGCCAGCAGCCCGGGGGACTTAGCGGGGGGATACAATGAGCAGTTCTTC
-,TRBJ2-7,-,TRBV9,16,CASSVIPDRFSYEQCF,TGTGCCAGCAGCGTCATCCCAGACAGATTCTCCTACGAGCAGTGCTTC
many,TRBJ2-5,TRBD2,TRBV9,13,CASRKAGEETQYF,TGTGCCAGCAGGAAAGCGGGGGAAGAGACCCAGTACTTC
many,TRBJ1-5,TRBD1,TRBV6-1,15,CASKLGTGGNQPQHF,TGTGCCAGCAAGCTGGGGACAGGAGGCAATCAGCCCCAGCATTTT
-,TRBJ2-2,TRBD2,TRBV2,11,CASGGDGELFF,TGTGCCAGCGGGGGGGACGGGGAGCTGTTTTTT
-,TRBJ1-4,-,TRBV7-4,14,CASSLAPTSGKLFF,TGTGCCAGCAGCTTAGCTCCTACGAGCGGAAAACTGTTTTTT
-,TRBJ2-7,TRBD2,TRBV20-1,18,CSARDTKTGLANSYEQYF,TGCAGTGCTAGAGACACGAAAACGGGACTAGCGAACTCCTACGAGCAGTACTTC
medium-sized,TRBJ1-1,TRBD1,TRBV15,14,CATSVWDRDTEAFF,TGTGCCACCAGCGTCTGGGACAGGGACACTGAAGCTTTCTTT
many,TRBJ2-2,TRBD1,TRBV6-2/TRBV6-3,15,CASSYRGRGTGELFF,TGTGCCAGCAGTTACAGGGGGCGCGGCACCGGGGAGCTGTTTTTT
-,TRBJ1-3,-,TRBV10-3,16,CAISGKRGAGRNTIYF,TGTGCCATCAGTGGGAAGAGAGGGGCAGGCCGAAACACCATATATTTT
-,TRBJ2-5,-,TRBV7-3,13,CASSLNLQETQYF,TGTGCCAGCAGCTTAAACTTGCAAGAGACCCAGTACTTC
-,TRBJ2-1,TRBD2,TRBV9,14,CASSFSGNTDTQFF,TGTGCCAGCAGCTTTAGCGGGAACACAGATACGCAGTTCTTC
many,TRBJ2-7,TRBD1,TRBV11-3,16,CASRDTGGTTSHEQYF,TGTGCCAGCAGGGACACAGGGGGGACCACTAGCCACGAGCAGTACTTC
many,TRBJ2-2,-,TRBV11-2,14,CASRNLLITGELFF,TGTGCCAGCAGAAACTTATTAATAACCGGGGAGCTGTTTTTT
once,TRBJ2-7,-,TRBV5-1,15,CASSLRGDTFYEQYF,TGCGCCAGCAGCCTCAGGGGGGACACCTTCTACGAGCAGTACTTC